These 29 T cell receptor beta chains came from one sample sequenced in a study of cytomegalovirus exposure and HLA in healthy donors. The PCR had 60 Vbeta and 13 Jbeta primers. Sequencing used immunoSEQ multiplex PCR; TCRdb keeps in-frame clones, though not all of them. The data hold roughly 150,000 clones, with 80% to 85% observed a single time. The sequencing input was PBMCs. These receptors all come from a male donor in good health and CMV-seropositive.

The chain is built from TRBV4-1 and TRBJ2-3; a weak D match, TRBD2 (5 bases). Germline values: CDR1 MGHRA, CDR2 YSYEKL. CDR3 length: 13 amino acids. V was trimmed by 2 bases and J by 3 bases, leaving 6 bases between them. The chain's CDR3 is CASSQLATDTQYF. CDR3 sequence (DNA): TGCGCCAGCAGCCAACTAGCTACAGATACGCAGTATTTT.

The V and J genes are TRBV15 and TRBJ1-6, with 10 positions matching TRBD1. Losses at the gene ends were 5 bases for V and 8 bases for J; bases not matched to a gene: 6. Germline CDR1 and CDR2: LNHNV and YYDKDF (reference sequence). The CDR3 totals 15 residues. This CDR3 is CATSALGTGDSPLHF. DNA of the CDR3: TGTGCCACCAGCGCTCTTGGGACAGGGGATTCACCCCTCCACTTT.

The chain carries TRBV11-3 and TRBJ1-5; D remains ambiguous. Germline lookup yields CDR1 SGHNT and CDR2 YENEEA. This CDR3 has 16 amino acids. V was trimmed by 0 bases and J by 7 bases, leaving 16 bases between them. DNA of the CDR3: TGTGCCAGCAGCTTAGATCTGGGCGGGTTAGGGCAGCCCCAGCATTTT. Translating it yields CASSLDLGGLGQPQHF. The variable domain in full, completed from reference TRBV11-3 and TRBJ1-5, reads EAGVVQSPRYKIIEKKQPVAFWCNPISGHNTLYWYLQNLGQGPELLIRYENEEAVDDSQLPKDRFSAERLKGVDSTLKIQPAELGDSAVYLCASSLDLGGLGQPQHFGDGTRLSIL.

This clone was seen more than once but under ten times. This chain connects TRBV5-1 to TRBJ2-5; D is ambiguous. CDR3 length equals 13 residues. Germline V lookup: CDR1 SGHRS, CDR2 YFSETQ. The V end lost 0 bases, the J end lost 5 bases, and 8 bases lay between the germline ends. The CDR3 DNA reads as TGCGCCAGCAGCTTGGGAAATGAGGAGACCCAGTACTTC. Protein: CASSLGNEETQYF.

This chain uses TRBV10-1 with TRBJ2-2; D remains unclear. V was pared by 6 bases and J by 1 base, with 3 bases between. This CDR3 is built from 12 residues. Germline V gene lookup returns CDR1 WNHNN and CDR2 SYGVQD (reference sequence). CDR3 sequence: CASRQNTGELFF. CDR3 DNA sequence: TGCGCCAGCAGACAGAACACCGGGGAGCTGTTTTTT.

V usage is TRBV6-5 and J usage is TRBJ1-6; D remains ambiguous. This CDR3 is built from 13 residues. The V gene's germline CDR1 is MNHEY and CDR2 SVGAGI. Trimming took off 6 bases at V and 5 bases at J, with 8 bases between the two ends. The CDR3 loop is CASSFRNNSPLHF. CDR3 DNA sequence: TGTGCCAGCAGCTTCAGAAATAATTCACCCCTCCACTTT.

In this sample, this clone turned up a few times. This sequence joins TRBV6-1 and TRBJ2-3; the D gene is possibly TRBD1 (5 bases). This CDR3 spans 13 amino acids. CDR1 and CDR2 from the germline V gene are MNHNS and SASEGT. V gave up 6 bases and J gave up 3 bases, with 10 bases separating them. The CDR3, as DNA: TGTGCCAGCAGGACCCCAGGGACAGATACGCAGTATTTT. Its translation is CASRTPGTDTQYF.

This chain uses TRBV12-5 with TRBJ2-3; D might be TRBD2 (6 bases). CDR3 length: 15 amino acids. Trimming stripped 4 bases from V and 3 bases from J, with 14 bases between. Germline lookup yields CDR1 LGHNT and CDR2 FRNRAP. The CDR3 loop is CASGSTAGLTDTQYF. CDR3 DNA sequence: TGTGCTAGTGGTTCCACGGCGGGATTAACAGATACGCAGTATTTT.

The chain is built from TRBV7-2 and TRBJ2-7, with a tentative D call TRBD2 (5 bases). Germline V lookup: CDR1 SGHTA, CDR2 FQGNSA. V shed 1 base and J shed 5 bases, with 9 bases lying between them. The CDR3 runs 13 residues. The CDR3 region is CASSLVPGDEQYF. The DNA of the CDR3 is TGTGCCAGCAGCTTAGTTCCCGGGGACGAGCAGTACTTC.

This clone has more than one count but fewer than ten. The CDR3 DNA reads TGCGCCAGCAGCCAAGACCTCGGGGTAGCGAAAGAGCAGTACTTC. Translation gives CASSQDLGVAKEQYF. The rearrangement links TRBV4-3 to TRBJ2-7, with D possibly TRBD2 on 5 matching bases. The CDR3 length is 15 residues. V was clipped by 0 bases and J by 7 bases, with 16 bases between them. Germline CDR1 reads LGHNA; CDR2 reads YSLEER.

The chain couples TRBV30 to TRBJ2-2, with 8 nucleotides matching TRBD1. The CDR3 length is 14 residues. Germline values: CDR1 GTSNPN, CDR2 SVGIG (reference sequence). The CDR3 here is CATGGQGLTGELFF. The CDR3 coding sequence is TGTGCTACGGGCGGACAGGGCCTCACCGGGGAGCTGTTTTTT. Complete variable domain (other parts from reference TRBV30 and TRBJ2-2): SQTIHQWPATLVQPVGSPLSLECTVEGTSNPNLYWYRQAAGRGLQLLFYSVGIGQISSEVPQNLSASRPQDRQFILSSKKLLLSDSGFYLCATGGQGLTGELFFGEGSRLTVL.

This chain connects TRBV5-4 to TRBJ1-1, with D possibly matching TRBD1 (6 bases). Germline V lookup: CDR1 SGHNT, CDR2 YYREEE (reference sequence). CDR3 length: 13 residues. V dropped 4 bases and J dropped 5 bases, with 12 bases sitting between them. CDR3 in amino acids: CASSTRGETEAFF. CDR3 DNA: TGTGCCAGCAGCACCAGGGGAGAGACTGAAGCTTTCTTT.

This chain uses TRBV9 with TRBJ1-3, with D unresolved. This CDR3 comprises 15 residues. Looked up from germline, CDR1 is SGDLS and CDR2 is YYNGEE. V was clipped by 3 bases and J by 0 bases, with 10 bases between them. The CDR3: CASSAGGISGNTIYF. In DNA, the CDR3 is TGTGCCAGCAGCGCAGGAGGGATCTCTGGAAACACCATATATTTT.

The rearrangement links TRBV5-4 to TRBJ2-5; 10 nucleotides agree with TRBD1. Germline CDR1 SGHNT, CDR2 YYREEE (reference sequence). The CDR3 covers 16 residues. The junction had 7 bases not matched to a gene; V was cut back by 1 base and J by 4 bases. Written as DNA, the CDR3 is TGTGCCAGCAGCTTGTCCAAAAGGGACAGGGGAGAGACCCAGTACTTC. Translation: CASSLSKRDRGETQYF. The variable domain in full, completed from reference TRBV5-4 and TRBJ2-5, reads ETGVTQSPTHLIKTRGQQVTLRCSSQSGHNTVSWYQQALGQGPQFIFQYYREEENGRGNFPPRFSGLQFPNYSSELNVNALELDDSALYLCASSLSKRDRGETQYFGPGTRLLVL.

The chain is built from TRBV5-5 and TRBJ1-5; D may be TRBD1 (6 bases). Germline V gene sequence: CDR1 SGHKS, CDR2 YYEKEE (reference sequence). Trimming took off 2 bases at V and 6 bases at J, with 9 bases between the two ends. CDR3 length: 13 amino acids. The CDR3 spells CASSFRGGQPQHF. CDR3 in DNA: TGTGCCAGCAGCTTCAGGGGTGGTCAGCCCCAGCATTTT. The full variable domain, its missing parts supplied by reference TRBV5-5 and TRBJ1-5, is DAGVTQSPTHLIKTRGQQVTLRCSPISGHKSVSWYQQVLGQGPQFIFQYYEKEERGRGNFPDRFSARQFPNYSSELNVNALLLGDSALYLCASSFRGGQPQHFGDGTRLSIL.

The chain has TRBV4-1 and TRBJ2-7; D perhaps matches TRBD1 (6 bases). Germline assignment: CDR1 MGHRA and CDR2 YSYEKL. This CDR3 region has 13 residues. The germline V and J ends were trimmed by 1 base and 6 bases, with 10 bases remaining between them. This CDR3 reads CASSQGTVAEQYF. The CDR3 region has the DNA TGCGCCAGCAGCCAAGGGACAGTAGCCGAGCAGTACTTC.

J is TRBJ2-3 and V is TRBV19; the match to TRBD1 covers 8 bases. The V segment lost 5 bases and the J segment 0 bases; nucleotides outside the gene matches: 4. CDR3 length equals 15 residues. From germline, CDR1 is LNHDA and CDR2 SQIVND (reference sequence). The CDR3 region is CASSSDRVSTDTQYF. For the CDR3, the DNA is TGTGCCAGTAGTTCGGACAGGGTCAGCACAGATACGCAGTATTTT.

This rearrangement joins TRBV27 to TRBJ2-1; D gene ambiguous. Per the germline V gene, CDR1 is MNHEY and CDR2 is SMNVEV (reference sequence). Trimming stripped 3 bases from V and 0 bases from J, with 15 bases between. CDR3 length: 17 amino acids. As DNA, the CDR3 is TGTGCCAGCAGTTTGTGGATAGCTTCCAGCTCCTACAATGAGCAGTTCTTC. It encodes CASSLWIASSSYNEQFF.

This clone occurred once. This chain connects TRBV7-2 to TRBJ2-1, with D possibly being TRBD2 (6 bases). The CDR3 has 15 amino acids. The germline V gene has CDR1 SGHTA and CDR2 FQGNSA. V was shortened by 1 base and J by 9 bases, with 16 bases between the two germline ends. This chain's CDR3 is CASSLVGRRVGEQFF. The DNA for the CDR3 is TGTGCCAGCAGCTTAGTAGGCAGGAGGGTCGGTGAGCAGTTCTTC.

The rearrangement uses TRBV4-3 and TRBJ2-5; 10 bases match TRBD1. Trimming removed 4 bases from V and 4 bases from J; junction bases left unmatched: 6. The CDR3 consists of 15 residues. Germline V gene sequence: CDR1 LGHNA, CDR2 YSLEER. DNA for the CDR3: TGCGCCAGCAGCCGGAGGACAGGGGGTGGAGAGACCCAGTACTTC. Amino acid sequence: CASSRRTGGGETQYF.

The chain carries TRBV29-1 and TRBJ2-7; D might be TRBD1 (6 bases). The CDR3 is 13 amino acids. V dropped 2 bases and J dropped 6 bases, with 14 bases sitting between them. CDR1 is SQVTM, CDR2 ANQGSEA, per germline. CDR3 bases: TGCAGCGTTGAAAGAACAGGGCTTAGCGAGCAGTACTTC. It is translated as CSVERTGLSEQYF.

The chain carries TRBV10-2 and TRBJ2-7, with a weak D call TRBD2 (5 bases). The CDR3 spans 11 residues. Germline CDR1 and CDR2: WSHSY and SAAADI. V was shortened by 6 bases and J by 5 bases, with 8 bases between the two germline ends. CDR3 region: CASSGVNEQYF. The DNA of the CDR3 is TGCGCCAGCAGCGGGGTTAACGAGCAGTACTTC.

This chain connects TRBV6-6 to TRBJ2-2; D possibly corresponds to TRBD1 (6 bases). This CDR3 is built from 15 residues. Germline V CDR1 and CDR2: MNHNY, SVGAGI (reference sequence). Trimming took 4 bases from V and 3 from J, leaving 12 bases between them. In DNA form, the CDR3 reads TGTGCCAGCAGTTTCCAGGGGCCCGACACCGGGGAGCTGTTTTTT. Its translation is CASSFQGPDTGELFF.

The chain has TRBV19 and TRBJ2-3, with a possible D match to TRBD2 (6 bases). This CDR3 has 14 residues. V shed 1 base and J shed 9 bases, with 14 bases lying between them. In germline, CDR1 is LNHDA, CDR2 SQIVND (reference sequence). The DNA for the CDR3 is TGTGCCAGTAGTATAGGACGGGAGAACCCCACGCAGTATTTT. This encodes CASSIGRENPTQYF.

The chain's CDR3 is CASSFEGRDSPLHF. CDR3 sequence (DNA): TGTGCCAGCAGCTTTGAGGGCCGGGATTCACCCCTCCACTTT. The rearrangement joins TRBV7-8 to TRBJ1-6, with no clear D. V was shortened by 3 bases and J by 8 bases, with 11 bases between the two germline ends. CDR1 and CDR2 (germline): SGHVS, FQNEAQ. The CDR3 consists of 14 residues.

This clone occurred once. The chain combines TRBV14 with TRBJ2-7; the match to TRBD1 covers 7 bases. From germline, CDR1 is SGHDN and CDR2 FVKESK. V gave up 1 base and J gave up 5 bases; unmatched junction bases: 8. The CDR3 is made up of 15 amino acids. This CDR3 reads CASSQGAGGWDEQYF. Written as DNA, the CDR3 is TGTGCCAGCAGCCAAGGAGCAGGGGGTTGGGACGAGCAGTACTTC.

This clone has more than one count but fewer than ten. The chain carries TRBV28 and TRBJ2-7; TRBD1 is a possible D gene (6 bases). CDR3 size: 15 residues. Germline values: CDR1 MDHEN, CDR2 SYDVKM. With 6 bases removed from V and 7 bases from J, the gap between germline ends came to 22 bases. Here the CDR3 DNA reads TGTGCCAGCAGACCGGAAGCAGGGGCAAGTGATGAGCAGTACTTC. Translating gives CASRPEAGASDEQYF.

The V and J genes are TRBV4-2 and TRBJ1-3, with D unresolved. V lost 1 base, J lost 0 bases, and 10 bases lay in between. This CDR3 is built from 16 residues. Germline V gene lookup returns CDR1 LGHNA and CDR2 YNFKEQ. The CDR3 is CASSQADGSSGNTIYF. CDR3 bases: TGTGCCAGCAGCCAAGCGGACGGGAGCTCTGGAAACACCATATATTTT.

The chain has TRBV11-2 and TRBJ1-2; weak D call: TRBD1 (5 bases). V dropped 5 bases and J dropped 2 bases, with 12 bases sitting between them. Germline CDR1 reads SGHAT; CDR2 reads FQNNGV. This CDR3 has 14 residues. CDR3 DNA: TGTGCCAGCAGCCCCCAACAGGCCAACTATGGCTACACCTTC. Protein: CASSPQQANYGYTF.